This TCR beta chain emerged from a study of blood T cell repertoires in COVID-19. Trimming removed 0 bases at V and 2 bases at J, with 11 bases between. In germline, CDR1 is SGDLS, CDR2 YYNGEE. This CDR3 contains 15 residues. Profiling relied on immunoSEQ multiplex PCR, and the TCRdb table lists in-frame clones only, not all of them. Of some 350,000 clones detected, around 84% appear once; the ten largest clones hold about 3%. The chain joins TRBV9 to TRBJ1-2, with D possibly TRBD1 on 6 matching bases. The sample was peripheral blood. The receptor's source is a human donor in a cohort sampled during active COVID-19. The CDR3 spells CASSVATGMNYGYTF. CDR3 in DNA: TGTGCCAGCAGCGTAGCAACAGGGATGAACTATGGCTACACCTTC.